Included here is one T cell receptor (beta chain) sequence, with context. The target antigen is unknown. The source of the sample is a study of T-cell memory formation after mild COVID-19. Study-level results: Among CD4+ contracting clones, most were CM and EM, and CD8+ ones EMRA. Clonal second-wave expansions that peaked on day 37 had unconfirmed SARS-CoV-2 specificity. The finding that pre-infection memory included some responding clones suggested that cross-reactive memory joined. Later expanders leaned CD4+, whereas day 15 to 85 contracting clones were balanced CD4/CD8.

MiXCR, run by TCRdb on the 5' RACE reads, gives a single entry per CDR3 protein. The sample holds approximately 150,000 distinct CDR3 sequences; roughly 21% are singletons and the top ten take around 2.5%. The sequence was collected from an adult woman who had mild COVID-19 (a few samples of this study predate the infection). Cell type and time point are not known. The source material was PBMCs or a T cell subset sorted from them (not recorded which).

The CDR3 spells CASSGMASSSYNEQFF. As DNA, the CDR3 is TGTGCCAGCAGCGGTATGGCTAGCAGCTCCTACAATGAGCAGTTCTTC. The chain is built from TRBV9 and TRBJ2-1, with a possible D match to TRBD2 (5 bases). V was clipped by 3 bases and J by 0 bases, with 13 bases between them. CDR1 SGDLS and CDR2 YYNGEE come from the germline V gene. This CDR3 has 16 amino acids.